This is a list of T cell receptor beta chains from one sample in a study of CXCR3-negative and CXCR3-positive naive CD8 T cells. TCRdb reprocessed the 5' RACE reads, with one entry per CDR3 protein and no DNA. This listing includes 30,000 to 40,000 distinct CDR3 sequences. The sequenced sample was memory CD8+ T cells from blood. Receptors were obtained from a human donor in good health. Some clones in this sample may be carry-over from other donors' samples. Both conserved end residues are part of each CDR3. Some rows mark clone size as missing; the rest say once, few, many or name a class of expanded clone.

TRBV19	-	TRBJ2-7	CASSIGTAAYEQYF
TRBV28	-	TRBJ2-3	CASSFPTSLYF
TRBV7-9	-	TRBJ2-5	CASSLSQGGETQYF
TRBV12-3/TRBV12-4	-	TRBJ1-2	CASSRRGPDGYTF
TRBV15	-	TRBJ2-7	CATSPLHGRTYEQYF
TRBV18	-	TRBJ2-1	CAGSPTGQTSSYNEQFF
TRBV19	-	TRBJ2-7	CASSGDTYEQYF
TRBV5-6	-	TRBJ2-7	CASSQLFGEQYF
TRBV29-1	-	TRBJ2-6	CSVEDRANVLTF
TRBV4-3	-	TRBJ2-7	CASSQDWHGETYEQYF
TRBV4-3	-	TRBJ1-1	CASSQDLFRVRNTEAFF
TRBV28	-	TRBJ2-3	CASSFDSLSTDTQYF
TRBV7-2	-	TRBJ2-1	CASRSGSPAYNEQFF
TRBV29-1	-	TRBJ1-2	CSGTDNYGYTF
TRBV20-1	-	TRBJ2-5	CSARGFLADNTQETQYF
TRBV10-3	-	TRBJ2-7	CAISESAGATYEQYF
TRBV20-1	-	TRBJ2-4	CSARGGQGLAKNIQYF
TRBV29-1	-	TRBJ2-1	CSVEESGNEQFF
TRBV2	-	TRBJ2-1	CASSLPPFEQFF
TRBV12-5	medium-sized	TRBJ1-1	CASGLWQPSTEAFF
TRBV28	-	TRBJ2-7	CASSLTGISSYEQYF
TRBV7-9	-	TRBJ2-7	CASSLILGGTSGGYEQYF
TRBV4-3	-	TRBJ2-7	CASSHKVGPSYEQYF
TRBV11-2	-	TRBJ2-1	CASSQTSGGDNEQFF
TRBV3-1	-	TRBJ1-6	CASSQESGLIPLHF
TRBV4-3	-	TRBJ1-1	CASSQDSPMNTEAFF
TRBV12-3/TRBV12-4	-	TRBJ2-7	CASSFPDRGGEQYF
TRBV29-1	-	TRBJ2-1	CSVEFRGRDNEQFF
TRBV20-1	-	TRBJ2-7	CSARDGRTYEQYF
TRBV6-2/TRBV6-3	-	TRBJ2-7	CASRRDRYSYEQYF
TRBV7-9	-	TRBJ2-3	CASSQPGLDLSDTQYF
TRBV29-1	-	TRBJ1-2	CSVTREEDYGYTF
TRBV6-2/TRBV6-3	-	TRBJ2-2	CASSYSNTGELFF
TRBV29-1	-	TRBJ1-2	CSVDYKGNNGYTF
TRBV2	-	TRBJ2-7	CASRVGELPTAYYEQYF
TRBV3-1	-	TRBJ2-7	CASSHRWGENEQYF
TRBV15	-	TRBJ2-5	CATSRDRVSGETQYF
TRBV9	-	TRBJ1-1	CASSPRGTWDTEAFF
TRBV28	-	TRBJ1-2	CASNYAGTSGGYTF
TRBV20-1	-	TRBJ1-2	CSARPTGGYGYTF
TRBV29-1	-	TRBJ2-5	CSISALAVQYF
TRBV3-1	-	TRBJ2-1	CASSLGLAVNEQFF
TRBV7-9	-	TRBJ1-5	CASSLVQGGFGNQPQHF
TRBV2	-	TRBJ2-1	CASSDDREINEQFF
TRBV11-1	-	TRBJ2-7	CASSDSGSYEQYF
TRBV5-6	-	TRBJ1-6	CASSLGGGQRSPLHF
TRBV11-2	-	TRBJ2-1	CASSLGHYNEQFF
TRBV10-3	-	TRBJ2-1	CAISEPSGNYEQFF
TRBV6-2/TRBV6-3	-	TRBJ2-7	CASSRTGGIDEQYF
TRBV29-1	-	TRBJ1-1	CSVEEGNPEAFF
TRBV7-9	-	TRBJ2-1	CASSSGDRGREQFF
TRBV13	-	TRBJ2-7	CASSLYRDAYEQYF
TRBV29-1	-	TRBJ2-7	CSVEDQRGRPYEQYF
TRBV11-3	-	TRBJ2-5	CASSLVAGVGETQYF
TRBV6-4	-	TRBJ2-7	CASSDIGRDYDYEQYF
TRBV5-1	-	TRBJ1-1	CASSTGQGGFATEAFF
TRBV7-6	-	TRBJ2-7	CASSLGAGTTPTSLEQYF
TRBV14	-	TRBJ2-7	CASSQGVSGFHEQYF
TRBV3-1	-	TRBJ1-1	CASSQEVVVNTEAFF